Listed below are T cell receptor beta chains from one sample, sequenced in a study of T cell clones after liver transplantation. The table came from immunoSEQ multiplex PCR; TCRdb's copy has only in-frame clones and leaves some out. Of roughly 12,000 clones detected, just under 75% appear once; the ten largest clones hold around 29%. The sequences come from CD8+ T cells from blood, collected at the 22-month timepoint. These receptors all stem from a human patient who received a liver transplant. A subset of T cells may come from the graft donor. CDR3s include the opening cysteine and the closing phenylalanine or tryptophan. The order of the fields is clone size, CDR3 length, D gene, V gene, J gene, CDR3 protein, CDR3 DNA. D genes are given only for firm matches. The size field is filled for only some rows; it gives once, few, many or a size class.

-,15,TRBD2,TRBV28,TRBJ2-3,CASSLSGSGSDTQYF,TGTGCCAGCAGTCTTAGCGGGTCTGGCTCAGATACGCAGTATTTT
-,15,TRBD2,TRBV7-6,TRBJ2-5,CASSQKRGGYETQYF,TGTGCCAGCAGCCAAAAGCGGGGGGGATACGAGACCCAGTACTTC
-,14,-,TRBV19,TRBJ2-7,CAIPMGGAAYEQYF,TGTGCCATTCCGATGGGGGGGGCGGCCTACGAGCAGTACTTC
-,16,TRBD1,TRBV27,TRBJ2-2,CASSFGTGANTGELFF,TGTGCCAGCAGTTTTGGGACAGGGGCAAACACCGGGGAGCTGTTTTTT
-,18,-,TRBV4-2,TRBJ1-3,CASSQDQGMSGSGNTIYF,TGTGCCAGCAGCCAAGATCAGGGTATGAGTGGTTCTGGAAACACCATATATTTT
few,13,-,TRBV27,TRBJ2-7,CASSVADVNEQYF,TGTGCCAGCAGTGTGGCAGACGTCAACGAGCAGTACTTC
-,15,-,TRBV6-6,TRBJ1-6,CASVDEATYNSPLHF,TGTGCCAGCGTAGATGAGGCCACCTATAATTCACCCCTCCACTTT
-,15,-,TRBV11-2,TRBJ2-5,CASSFWDGRGETQYF,TGTGCCAGCAGCTTTTGGGACGGAAGGGGAGAGACCCAGTACTTC
many,12,TRBD1,TRBV29-1,TRBJ1-1,CSIEDREEEAFF,TGCAGCATTGAGGACAGGGAGGAGGAAGCTTTCTTT
-,13,TRBD2,TRBV5-4,TRBJ2-3,CASSPVAGDTQYF,TGTGCCAGCAGCCCCGTAGCGGGAGATACGCAGTATTTT
-,14,-,TRBV7-3,TRBJ2-5,CASSLDGSLETQYF,TGTGCCAGCAGCTTAGACGGGAGTTTGGAGACCCAGTACTTC
-,14,-,TRBV7-8,TRBJ2-7,CASIQTVLDGEQYF,TGTGCCAGCATCCAGACCGTTTTGGACGGCGAGCAGTACTTC
-,14,-,TRBV5-7,TRBJ2-7,CASSPGPSSYEQYF,TGTGCCAGCAGCCCGGGGCCGAGCTCCTACGAGCAGTACTTC
-,11,-,TRBV11-1,TRBJ2-7,CASSLVGEQYF,TGTGCCAGCAGCTTAGTTGGGGAGCAGTACTTC
-,11,-,TRBV7-2,TRBJ1-1,CASSFSAEAFF,TGTGCCAGCAGCTTTAGCGCTGAAGCTTTCTTT
-,13,-,TRBV7-2,TRBJ2-7,CASSLDSYYEQYF,TGTGCCAGCAGCTTGGACTCTTACTACGAGCAGTACTTC
few,16,-,TRBV11-2,TRBJ2-5,CASSLALRQEQETQYF,TGTGCCAGCAGCTTAGCGTTGAGACAGGAACAAGAGACCCAGTACTTC
-,17,-,TRBV5-6,TRBJ1-3,CASSLFQVARSGNTIYF,TGTGCCAGCAGCTTATTTCAGGTCGCCCGCTCTGGAAACACCATATATTTT
-,14,TRBD2,TRBV12-5,TRBJ2-5,CASRLAGGRETQYF,TGTGCTAGTCGATTAGCGGGGGGGCGGGAGACCCAGTACTTC
few,13,-,TRBV6-1,TRBJ1-5,CATAQEGNQPQHF,TGTGCCACAGCCCAGGAGGGAAATCAGCCCCAGCATTTT
-,15,-,TRBV7-1,TRBJ2-1,CASSLSPESGFEQFF,TGTGCCAGCAGCTTAAGCCCGGAGTCGGGGTTTGAGCAGTTCTTC
-,14,-,TRBV19,TRBJ1-1,CASSIAATNTEAFF,TGTGCCAGTAGTATAGCGGCGACGAACACTGAAGCTTTCTTT
-,13,-,TRBV7-6,TRBJ1-3,CASSLRAGNTIYF,TGTGCCAGCAGCTTACGTGCTGGAAACACCATATATTTT
-,13,TRBD2,TRBV6-6,TRBJ2-1,CASSYGTSNEQFF,TGTGCCAGCAGTTATGGGACTAGCAATGAGCAGTTCTTC
few,15,-,TRBV7-9,TRBJ2-3,CASSSPGLTTDTQYF,TGTGCCAGCAGCTCCCCGGGACTCACCACAGATACGCAGTATTTT
few,12,TRBD2,TRBV9,TRBJ2-5,CASSVGSGDPYF,TGTGCCAGCAGCGTAGGTAGCGGGGACCCTTACTTC
-,17,-,TRBV27,TRBJ2-1,CASSGGRATSFYNEQFF,TGTGCCAGCAGTGGTGGCAGGGCGACTAGTTTCTACAATGAGCAGTTCTTC
large,14,TRBD2,TRBV7-9,TRBJ2-1,CASSSSGTGNEQFF,TGTGCCAGCAGCTCTAGCGGGACGGGGAATGAGCAGTTCTTC
-,15,TRBD1,TRBV4-1,TRBJ2-2,CASSHATGVTGELFF,TGCGCCAGCAGCCACGCGACAGGGGTCACCGGGGAGCTGTTTTTT
medium-sized,14,-,TRBV5-1,TRBJ1-1,CASSFTGMNTEAFF,TGCGCCAGCAGCTTTACAGGGATGAACACTGAAGCTTTCTTT
-,13,-,TRBV27,TRBJ2-1,CASSLVGDNEQFF,TGTGCCAGCAGTTTAGTAGGGGACAATGAGCAGTTCTTC
-,15,TRBD2,TRBV4-3,TRBJ2-3,CASSQGGREGDTQYF,TGCGCCAGCAGCCAAGGGGGCAGGGAGGGAGATACGCAGTATTTT
-,13,-,TRBV25-1,TRBJ2-7,CASSVDETDEQYF,TGTGCCAGCAGTGTTGACGAAACAGACGAGCAGTACTTC
medium-sized,16,-,TRBV28,TRBJ1-5,CASSLVGSPRGQPQHF,TGTGCCAGCAGTTTAGTTGGCAGCCCTCGAGGTCAGCCCCAGCATTTT
-,14,-,TRBV4-1,TRBJ1-3,CASSQRREGYTIYF,TGCGCCAGCAGCCAAAGACGGGAGGGGTACACCATATATTTT
-,13,TRBD1,TRBV27,TRBJ1-5,CASADRTYQPQHF,TGTGCCAGCGCGGACAGGACTTATCAGCCCCAGCATTTT
-,14,-,TRBV4-2,TRBJ1-2,CASSSDEYYYGYTF,TGTGCCAGCAGCTCGGACGAGTATTACTATGGCTACACCTTC
-,16,TRBD2,TRBV9,TRBJ2-1,CASSASPLADNNEQFF,TGTGCCAGCAGCGCTTCCCCCCTAGCGGATAACAATGAGCAGTTCTTC
-,14,TRBD1,TRBV13,TRBJ2-5,CASSETGGGETQYF,TGTGCCAGCAGCGAGACAGGGGGTGGGGAGACCCAGTACTTC
-,15,TRBD2,TRBV11-1,TRBJ2-1,CASSFLAVSNNEQFF,TGTGCCAGCAGCTTCCTAGCGGTTTCCAACAATGAGCAGTTCTTC
-,17,TRBD2,TRBV4-2,TRBJ2-7,CASSLAFSGGAGYEQYF,TGTGCCAGCAGCCTCGCCTTCAGCGGGGGGGCCGGCTACGAGCAGTACTTC
-,17,-,TRBV11-2,TRBJ2-1,CASSVRGGVSSYNEQFF,TGTGCCAGCAGCGTACGAGGCGGGGTCAGCTCCTACAATGAGCAGTTCTTC
-,16,TRBD1,TRBV28,TRBJ1-2,CASIQDRVGLMDGYTF,TGTGCCAGCATCCAGGACAGGGTTGGGTTGATGGATGGCTACACCTTC